Below are 10 T cell receptor beta chains sequenced from a single sample in a study of OX40 agonist ivuxolimab in advanced cancers. The method was immunoSEQ multiplex PCR; TCRdb's version includes in-frame clones alone and lacks a portion of them. In the table there are around 150,000 clones, around 94% of which are singletons. The sequencing used CD4+ or CD8+ T cells sorted from blood, collected in a trial of the OX40 agonist ivuxolimab. The source is an adult with an advanced solid tumor such as melanoma, head and neck, liver or kidney cancer.

The V and J genes are TRBV7-2 and TRBJ1-4; 10 nucleotides agree with TRBD1. This CDR3 is built from 15 residues. Unmatched junction bases numbered 8, after V lost 5 bases and J lost 8 bases. Germline values: CDR1 SGHTA, CDR2 FQGNSA. The CDR3 DNA reads as TGTGCCAGCAGCCTGGGGGGACAGGGGAGGGAAAAACTGTTTTTT. This gives the protein CASSLGGQGREKLFF.

V and J are TRBV19 and TRBJ1-2; D possibly corresponds to TRBD1 (6 bases). The CDR3 contains 13 residues. Germline V gives CDR1 LNHDA, CDR2 SQIVND (reference sequence). V was shortened by 2 bases and J by 8 bases, with 12 bases between the two germline ends. This chain's CDR3 is CASSIRGAEGYTF. CDR3 nucleotide sequence: TGTGCCAGTAGTATACGGGGGGCGGAAGGCTACACCTTC.

The CDR3 sequence is CASLGQLNTEAFF. The CDR3 region has the DNA TGCGCCAGCCTCGGACAATTGAACACTGAAGCTTTCTTT. The V gene is TRBV5-1, the J gene TRBJ1-1, with a tentative D call TRBD1 (5 bases). The CDR3 covers 13 residues. The V and J ends lost 7 bases and 0 bases respectively, with 10 bases between them. The germline V gene has CDR1 SGHRS and CDR2 YFSETQ.

Written as DNA, the CDR3 is TGTGCCAGCAGCACAGGGTTATCTGGAAACACCATATATTTT. Amino acid sequence: CASSTGLSGNTIYF. V usage is TRBV11-2 and J usage is TRBJ1-3, with D possibly being TRBD1 (6 bases). The CDR3 length is 14 residues. Germline V lookup: CDR1 SGHAT, CDR2 FQNNGV. The V end was cut by 5 bases, the J end by 1 base, with 9 bases between.

V and J are TRBV5-6 and TRBJ1-3; 9 bases match TRBD1. Germline assignment: CDR1 SGHDT and CDR2 YYEEEE. The CDR3 consists of 13 residues. The junction had 2 bases not matched to a gene; V was cut back by 8 bases and J by 2 bases. The CDR3 protein is CASRQGAGNTIYF. The CDR3 bases are TGTGCCAGTAGACAGGGGGCTGGAAACACCATATATTTT.

This sequence joins TRBV30 and TRBJ1-2; D not certain. From germline, CDR1 is GTSNPN and CDR2 SVGIG (reference sequence). V lost 0 bases to trimming and J lost 5 bases, with 4 bases between them. The CDR3 is 11 amino acids. As DNA, the CDR3 is TGTGCCTGGAGTGTCGGATATGGCTACACCTTC. This encodes CAWSVGYGYTF.

J is TRBJ2-5 and V is TRBV13; D ambiguous. The CDR3 is 15 residues long. CDR1 is PRHDT, CDR2 FYEKMQ, per germline (reference sequence). Deletions cut 1 base from V and 2 bases from J, with 11 bases between. The CDR3 here is CASSLVSGEQETQYF. The CDR3 region has the DNA TGTGCCAGCAGCTTAGTGTCGGGCGAGCAAGAGACCCAGTACTTC.

This clone was recorded a few times. The gene calls are TRBV11-3 and TRBJ2-7; possible D gene TRBD1, 5 bases. The CDR3 consists of 13 residues. Trimming shortened V by 3 bases and J by 3 bases, and 9 bases separated the two germline ends. In germline, CDR1 is SGHNT, CDR2 YENEEA. CDR3 amino acids: CASSFFRDYEQYF. In nucleotides, the CDR3 is TGTGCCAGCAGCTTTTTCAGGGACTACGAGCAGTACTTC.

The chain has TRBV28 and TRBJ1-2, with 7 bases matching TRBD1. Germline V gene lookup returns CDR1 MDHEN and CDR2 SYDVKM. This CDR3 comprises 15 residues. V gave up 2 bases and J gave up 3 bases; unmatched junction bases: 6. In DNA, the CDR3 is TGTGCCAGCAGTTTAGGGGTAACAGGGGACTATGGCTACACCTTC. Its translation is CASSLGVTGDYGYTF.

The chain has TRBV7-2 and TRBJ1-5, with TRBD1 matching 9 bases. The CDR3 is made up of 19 amino acids. Germline values: CDR1 SGHTA, CDR2 FQGNSA. V trimming: 3 bases; J trimming: 6 bases; junction bases outside the gene matches: 18. CDR3 nucleotide sequence: TGTGCCAGCAGCTTCCACCCCGAACGGCCGGGACAGGGATCTCAGCCCCAGCATTTT. Translated, it gives CASSFHPERPGQGSQPQHF.